This T cell receptor (beta chain) was sequenced during a study of CD8+ T cells in alopecia areata (dated by TCRdb to 2016 to 2019). With regard to the full study: The treated patients, all with moderate-to-severe alopecia areata, were enrolled in an open-label pilot trial of oral tofacitinib given at 5 to 10 mg twice daily. Patients stayed on tofacitinib for 6 to 18 months and then had 6 months of follow-up off drug so that delayed response and recurrence could be assessed. High-throughput TCRbeta sequencing was used to examine T cell clonal expansion in alopecia areata in both the C3H/HeJ mouse model and human patients. On the human side, TCRbeta sequencing was run on scalp tissue and on sorted CD4+ and CD8+ peripheral blood T cells from healthy controls and from alopecia areata patients with either patchy or totalis/universalis disease. Biopsies were taken from tofacitinib-treated patients at baseline and again at 4 and 24 weeks into treatment, and several of those patients also had a later scalp biopsy. Clonality in the scalp was compared among normal scalp (n=4), patchy alopecia areata scalp (n=8), and alopecia totalis/universalis scalp (n=8). RNA was extracted with the PAXgene miRNA kit for fixed scalp, the miRNeasy kit for PBMCs, and the RNeasy kit for mouse skin. immunoSEQ multiplex PCR using 35 Vbeta forward primers and 13 Jbeta reverse primers was used to amplify TCRbeta CDR3 regions.

Findings and caveats that apply to the study as a whole: Compared with normal scalp, lesional scalp, particularly in alopecia totalis/universalis, had higher clonality and more expanded CD8+ clones, which suggests antigenic drive. Unlike mouse skin, where gammadelta T cells dominate, normal human skin contains resident alphabeta T cells that get sequenced too, which complicates analysis of the scalp TCR repertoire. TCR sequences shared between patients were less clear than in mice, possibly partly because of HLA diversity in the patient population.

A note on this clone: The antigen it binds to is not known. No base qualities exist here, and no much larger clone lies one base off it.

The intended sense of this specimen's time point label: baseline before oral tofacitinib. Lesional scalp punch biopsies and peripheral blood were collected from alopecia areata patients. PBMCs were separated by density centrifugation and stained for CD3, CD4 and CD8, after which CD4+ and CD8+ T cells were sorted on a FACSAria. Library generation was performed with the immunoSEQ multiplex PCR assay. To provide template for TCR sequencing, every sample had RNA extracted and reverse transcribed into cDNA. SuperScript III was used for first-strand cDNA synthesis, primed with a 2:1 mix of oligo-dT and random hexamers. A synthetic immune receptor repertoire was used to measure amplification bias, and any remaining bias was corrected computationally. Per the authors' processing: After raw reads were preprocessed to remove errors, the CDR3 was defined following IMGT conventions as running from the conserved cysteine to phenylalanine. Clonality was calculated as 1 minus Shannon entropy normalized by log2 of the number of productive unique TCRs. CD4 or CD8 identity of scalp clones was inferred by cross-referencing scalp TCRbeta sequences with sorted blood CD4 and CD8 repertoires. This is the immuneACCESS table as TCRdb keeps it, with only in-frame sequences that have V and J called. A part of the clones is gone; compared with another copy, unresolved V genes explain less than half, and the rest is unexplained. V and J calls and clone size are those listed in that table; D and trimming were worked out from the DNA. Here the sample has about 69,000 clones; 60% occur a single time. The top ten clonotypes cover about 15% of the sample.

V was cut back by 5 bases and J by 8 bases, leaving a gap of 9 bases between them. The CDR3 spans 11 residues, from the cysteine through the phenylalanine. The kept DNA is CDR3 alone, 33 bases in frame from the first base. Sequences SEHNR (CDR1) and FQNEAQ (CDR2) are obtained from the germline V gene (reference sequence). The V gene is TRBV7-9 and the J gene is TRBJ2-5, with the D gene call left open. The receptor was isolated from a human donor with alopecia areata. The sample consisted of CD8+ T cells sorted from blood, taken at week 0. The sequenced DNA is TGTGCCAGCAGCCCTCGACCCACCCAGTACTTC. The encoded protein is CASSPRPTQYF.